This T cell receptor beta chain was sequenced during a study of cytomegalovirus exposure and HLA in healthy donors. Study overall: Earlier sequencing of some 180 million T cells yielded around 100 million unique TCR beta sequences.

Study findings and constraints: Sequencing likely generated an artifact that appeared as a cluster of highly shared sequence variants.

Looked up from germline, CDR1 is SNHLY and CDR2 is FYNNEI. Trimming stripped 3 bases from V and 4 bases from J, with 10 bases between. The CDR3 has 14 residues. Concerning this clone itself: Antigen: not known.

Primers for the PCR totalled 60 Vbeta and 13 Jbeta. Assay used: immunoSEQ multiplex PCR; TCRdb lists only in-frame clones, some missing. This repertoire includes fewer than 85,000 clones. Sequenced: PBMCs. The sequence was obtained from a woman aged 40 to 50 in good health and CMV-seropositive. V usage is TRBV2 and J usage is TRBJ1-5, with unresolved D. CDR3 DNA: TGTGCCAGCAGTGAGATGGCAGGAAATCAGCCCCAGCATTTT. This gives the protein CASSEMAGNQPQHF.